One T cell receptor beta chain is described in this entry. Looked up from germline, CDR1 is SGHRS and CDR2 is YFSETQ. Trimming shortened V by 4 bases and J by 2 bases, and 16 bases separated the two germline ends. The CDR3 spans 15 residues. This entry comes from a study of OX40 agonist ivuxolimab in advanced cancers. The repertoire was sequenced with immunoSEQ multiplex PCR; TCRdb's copy has only in-frame clones and lacks some. The sample includes 80,000 or so clones, around 90% seen only once; the top ten take about 0.2%. Material: CD4+ or CD8+ T cells sorted from blood, obtained in a trial of the OX40 agonist ivuxolimab. This chain joins TRBV5-1 and TRBJ2-7; D is possibly TRBD1 (6 bases). This receptor was taken from an adult with an advanced solid tumor such as melanoma, head and neck, liver or kidney cancer. CDR3 bases: TGCGCCAGCAGCCGTCGTATGACAGGCGCCTACGAGCAGTACTTC. Its translation is CASSRRMTGAYEQYF.